A single sample is the source of the 10 T cell receptor beta chains below, sequenced in a study of immune evolution from preneoplasia to lung adenocarcinoma. Sequencing used immunoSEQ multiplex PCR; TCRdb keeps in-frame clones, though not all of them. The repertoire includes 9,500 to 10,000 clones, 80% of them detected once, and almost 5% sits in the top ten. The sequenced material came from FFPE minimally invasive lung adenocarcinoma tissue. These receptors came from a person aged 70 to 85 with lung adenocarcinoma. Some clones in this sample may be carry-over from other donors' samples.

This clone was counted between two and nine times. This chain connects TRBV4-2 to TRBJ1-1; D is perhaps TRBD1 (5 bases). From germline, CDR1 is LGHNA and CDR2 YNFKEQ. CDR3 size: 16 residues. V lost 1 base and J lost 5, with 17 bases in between. The CDR3 loop reads CASSQGGLRKYTEAFF. The CDR3, as DNA: TGTGCCAGCAGCCAAGGGGGGTTAAGGAAATATACTGAAGCTTTCTTT.

CDR3 sequence reads: CATRNPNTYEQYF. CDR3 nucleotide sequence: TGTGCCACCCGTAACCCAAACACCTACGAGCAGTACTTC. The rearrangement uses TRBV28 and TRBJ2-7, with D uncertain. V gave up 10 bases and J gave up 2 bases, with 15 bases separating them. Germline CDR1 MDHEN, CDR2 SYDVKM. The CDR3 loop spans 13 amino acids.

V gene TRBV4-1 combines with J gene TRBJ1-5; the D is unclear. Trimming took 0 bases from V and 0 from J, leaving 9 bases between them. The CDR3 sequence is 16 residues long. CDR1 MGHRA and CDR2 YSYEKL come from the germline V gene. The CDR3 spells CASSQERQYSNQPQHF. The DNA for the CDR3 is TGCGCCAGCAGCCAAGAACGGCAGTATAGCAATCAGCCCCAGCATTTT.

The rearrangement uses TRBV7-9 and TRBJ1-6; 12 bases match TRBD1. Germline CDR1 is SEHNR and CDR2 is FQNEAQ (reference sequence). This CDR3 contains 14 residues. V lost 5 bases, J lost 14 bases, and 7 bases stayed unmatched. CDR3 protein: CASSPGTGGRTLHF. CDR3 nucleotides: TGTGCCAGCAGCCCCGGGACAGGGGGCCGGACCCTCCACTTT. Variable domain in full (rest from reference TRBV7-9 and TRBJ1-6): DTGVSQNPRHKITKRGQNVTFRCDPISEHNRLYWYRQTLGQGPEFLTYFQNEAQLEKSRLLSDRFSAERPKGSFSTLEIQRTEQGDSAMYLCASSPGTGGRTLHFGNGTRLTVT.

The V gene is TRBV27, the J gene TRBJ1-5, with D uncertain. Germline V gene sequence: CDR1 MNHEY, CDR2 SMNVEV (reference sequence). V lost 6 bases, J lost 2 bases, and 14 bases lay in between. This CDR3 spans 15 amino acids. The CDR3 nucleotides are TGTGCCAGCAGCCAATGGGCAGATGGCAATCAGCCCCAGCATTTT. The encoded protein is CASSQWADGNQPQHF.

The chain employs TRBV15 and TRBJ2-2; a possible D gene is TRBD2 (5 bases). Per germline, CDR1 LNHNV and CDR2 YYDKDF (reference sequence). Trimming stripped 1 base from V and 3 bases from J, with 9 bases between. The CDR3 contains 15 residues. The CDR3 loop reads CATSRARGYTGELFF. The CDR3 DNA is TGTGCCACCAGCAGAGCTCGGGGTTACACCGGGGAGCTGTTTTTT.

The rearrangement links TRBV5-1 to TRBJ2-5, with 7 bases that match TRBD2. The CDR3 is 12 residues long. Germline CDR1 reads SGHRS; CDR2 reads YFSETQ. With V trimmed by 3 bases and J by 5 bases, 1 base remained unmatched. This CDR3 reads CASSSGGETQYF. In DNA, the CDR3 is TGCGCCAGCAGCTCCGGGGGGGAGACCCAGTACTTC. Filled out from reference TRBV5-1 and TRBJ2-5, the complete variable domain reads KAGVTQTPRYLIKTRGQQVTLSCSPISGHRSVSWYQQTPGQGLQFLFEYFSETQRNKGNFPGRFSGRQFSNSRSEMNVSTLELGDSALYLCASSSGGETQYFGPGTRLLVL.

This chain joins TRBV4-1 and TRBJ1-3; D unresolved. The CDR3 consists of 15 residues. Germline assignment: CDR1 MGHRA and CDR2 YSYEKL. Trimming cost V 4 bases and J 0 bases, with 10 bases left between them. CDR3 amino acids: CASSLVVTSGNTIYF. CDR3 sequence (DNA): TGCGCCAGCAGCCTCGTCGTCACCTCTGGAAACACCATATATTTT.

The rearrangement uses TRBV2 and TRBJ1-5; possibly TRBD1 for D (6 bases). This CDR3 has 13 amino acids. V lost 8 bases, J lost 0 bases, and 8 bases lay in between. Germline loops: CDR1 SNHLY, CDR2 FYNNEI. The CDR3 DNA follows: TGTGCCAGCGCAGGGGATAGCAATCAGCCCCAGCATTTT. Its translation is CASAGDSNQPQHF. Together with reference TRBV2 and TRBJ1-5, the CDR3 gives the full variable domain: EPEVTQTPSHQVTQMGQEVILRCVPISNHLYFYWYRQILGQKVEFLVSFYNNEISEKSEIFDDQFSVERPDGSNFTLKIRSTKLEDSAMYFCASAGDSNQPQHFGDGTRLSIL.

The chain joins TRBV9 to TRBJ2-3; 10 bases align to TRBD2. Trimming took 0 bases from V and 1 from J; bases not matched to a gene: 2. The germline V gene encodes CDR1 SGDLS and CDR2 YYNGEE. This CDR3 contains 16 residues. DNA for the CDR3: TGTGCCAGCAGCGTAGTCCTAGCGGGGGGCACAGATACGCAGTATTTT. This codes for CASSVVLAGGTDTQYF.